This TCR beta chain was documented in a study of CD8 T cells in Susac syndrome (dated by TCRdb to between 2018 and 2021). With respect to the entire study: Whether CD8+ T cell activation and differentiation in Susac syndrome was antigen driven was tested using repertoire sequencing. The research as a whole found: The number of individuals in the TCR sequencing and HLA analysis was acknowledged as relatively small.

CDR1 MNHEY and CDR2 SMNVEV are derived from the germline V gene (reference sequence). V was cut back by 5 bases and J by 4 bases, leaving a gap of 18 bases between them. Reading from cysteine to phenylalanine, the CDR3 counts 16 amino acids. Only the CDR3 DNA is retained, 48 bases long and in frame from the first base. Points on this clonotype: No antigen is known for it. It has no much larger one-base neighbor in the sample; base qualities were not kept.

Peripheral blood CD8+ and CD4+ T cells from healthy donors, Susac syndrome patients and multiple sclerosis patients were profiled by high-throughput TCR beta sequencing. Treatment-naive patients with stable or active relapsing-remitting disease fulfilling revised McDonald criteria were used as multiple sclerosis controls. Bulk CD8+ and CD4+ T cells were purified magnetically by negative isolation, whereas CD8+ TEMRA cells were enriched by FACS. Blood was collected in EDTA tubes and processed within 24 hours, with PBMCs isolated through density gradient centrifugation. PBMCs destined for TCR sequencing were cryopreserved in liquid nitrogen and later thawed in a 37 °C water bath. Purity of sorted or isolated CD4+, CD8+ and CD8+ TEMRA cells was at least 90%. RNA was extracted with the RNeasy kit and roughly 0.45 to 1 ug was reverse transcribed using random hexamers. The immunoSEQ multiplex PCR assay, covering 54 Vbeta and 13 Jbeta segments, was used to amplify TCR beta CDR3 regions. PCR amplification bias was corrected using a synthetic template baseline for primer optimization and computational correction. Regarding the original processing steps: Reads were assigned to V, D and J genes according to IMGT and analyzed in immunoSEQ Analyzer, with only productive sequences retained. To calculate clonality, Shannon entropy was normalized by log2 of the number of productive unique sequences and then subtracted from one. For each patient and control, public and private clones were evaluated within the 100 most prevalent clones. Susac-specific clones were defined as absent from healthy and MS cohorts, over a thousand published viral clones and other ImmuneACCESS disease sequences. TCRdb reworked the public reads: Q25 trimming with fastp, MiXCR clone assembly, productive beta chains retained. Identical CDR3 protein sequences are pooled into one entry, listed with their most common genes and DNA. TCRdb, rather than the study authors, made the V and J calls. The sample profile shows about 300,000 distinct CDR3 sequences; about 91% of them were found once. The ten largest clones take up over 0.05% of the sample.

Sequenced input: CD4+ T cells from PBMCs. The rearranged segments are TRBV27 and TRBJ1-5; confidence is insufficient to name the D gene. The clonotype originates from a human donor with multiple sclerosis. The CDR3 protein sequence reads: CASSAPREKENQPQHF. The sequenced DNA: TGTGCCAGCAGTGCTCCAAGGGAGAAAGAAAATCAGCCCCAGCATTTT.